This T cell receptor (beta chain) was found in a study of CDR3 diversity in severe acne. This clonotype was found a few times. The DNA is omitted, as the CDR3 cannot be located on it reliably, and the CDR3 follows TCRdb's listing. MiXCR, run by TCRdb on the PCR reads, gives a single entry per CDR3 protein. Of 90,000 or so distinct CDR3 sequences in the sample, about 50% were seen once. This TCR was sampled from a male donor in good health, serving as a control. What was sequenced was blood.

The chain's CDR3 is CATSPPLGLKLSLDKAPDSQYF. The rearrangement links TRBV15 to TRBJ2-5; the D call in the table, TRBD1, was not verified against the DNA. Germline CDR1 LNHNV, CDR2 YYDKDF (reference sequence). A total of 22 residues make up the CDR3, ends included.